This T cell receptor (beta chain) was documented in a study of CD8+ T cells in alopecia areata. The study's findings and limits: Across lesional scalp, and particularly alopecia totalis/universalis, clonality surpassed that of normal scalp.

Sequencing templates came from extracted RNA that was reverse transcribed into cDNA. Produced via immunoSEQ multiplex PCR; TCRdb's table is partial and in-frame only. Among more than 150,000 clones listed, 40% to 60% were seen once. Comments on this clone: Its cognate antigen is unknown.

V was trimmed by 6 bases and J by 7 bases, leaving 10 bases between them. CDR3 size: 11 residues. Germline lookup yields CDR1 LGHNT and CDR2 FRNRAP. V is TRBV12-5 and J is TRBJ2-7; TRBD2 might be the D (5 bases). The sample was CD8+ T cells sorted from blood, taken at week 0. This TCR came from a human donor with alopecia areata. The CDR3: CASGPGSEQYF. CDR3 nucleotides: TGTGCTAGTGGCCCTGGGAGTGAGCAGTACTTC.